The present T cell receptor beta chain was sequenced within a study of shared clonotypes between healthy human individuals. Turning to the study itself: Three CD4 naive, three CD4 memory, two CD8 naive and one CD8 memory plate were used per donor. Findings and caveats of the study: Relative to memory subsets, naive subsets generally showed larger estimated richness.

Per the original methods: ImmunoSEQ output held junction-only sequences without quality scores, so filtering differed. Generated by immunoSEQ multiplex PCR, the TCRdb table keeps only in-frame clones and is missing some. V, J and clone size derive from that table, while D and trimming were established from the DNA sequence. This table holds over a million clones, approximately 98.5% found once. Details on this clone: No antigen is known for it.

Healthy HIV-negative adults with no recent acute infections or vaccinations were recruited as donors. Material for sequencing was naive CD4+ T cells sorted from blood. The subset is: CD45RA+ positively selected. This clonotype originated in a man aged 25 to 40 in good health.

The DNA for the CDR3 is TGTGCCAGCAGCCCCAGGAGGGCCGACGAGCAGTACTTC. It specifies CASSPRRADEQYF. The J gene is TRBJ2-7, the V gene TRBV7-2; weak D call: TRBD2 (6 bases). Between the trimmed V and J ends, which lost 5 bases and 5 bases, there was a span of 13 bases. The germline V gene has CDR1 SGHTA and CDR2 FQGNSA. The CDR3 is 13 amino acids.